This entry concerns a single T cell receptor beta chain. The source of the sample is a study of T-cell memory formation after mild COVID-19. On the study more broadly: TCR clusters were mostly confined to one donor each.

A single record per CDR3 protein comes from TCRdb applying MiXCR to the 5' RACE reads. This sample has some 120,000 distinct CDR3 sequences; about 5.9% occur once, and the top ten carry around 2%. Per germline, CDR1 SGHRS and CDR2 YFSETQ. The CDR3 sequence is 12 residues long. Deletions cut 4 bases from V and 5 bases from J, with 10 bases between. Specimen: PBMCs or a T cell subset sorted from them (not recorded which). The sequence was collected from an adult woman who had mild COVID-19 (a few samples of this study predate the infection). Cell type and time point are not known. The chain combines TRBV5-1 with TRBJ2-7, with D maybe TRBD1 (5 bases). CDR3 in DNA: TGCGCCAGCAGCCCCCAGGGCGACGAGCAGTACTTC. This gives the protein CASSPQGDEQYF.